The T cell receptor beta chain under discussion was sequenced for a study of blood T cell repertoires in COVID-19. Study-level background: Spain, Italy and the United States supplied samples that represented acute and convalescent COVID-19. In each case, the material was cDNA or gDNA derived from T cells, B-cell-depleted T cells, or PBMCs.

Original processing notes: From reference gene primer amplification, estimates of nucleated cell counts were derived. Sequenced by immunoSEQ multiplex PCR; TCRdb stores in-frame clones only, minus some. Clonal size and the V and J genes are those of that table, whereas D and trimming came from the DNA. The sample carries fewer than 250,000 clones, roughly four fifths recorded once. The study recruited exposed participants who had met a COVID-19 case within 2 weeks before entry. Germline lookup yields CDR1 LNHNV and CDR2 YYDKDF (reference sequence). The V and J ends lost 2 bases and 1 base respectively, with 10 bases between them. This CDR3 has 15 residues.

V is TRBV15 and J is TRBJ2-3; tentative D call: TRBD1 (6 bases). The sample was PBMCs or T cells enriched from blood (not recorded which). This TCR was recovered from a woman between 35 and 50 years old who had been exposed to COVID-19. The CDR3 protein is CATSRSRGGTDTQYF. CDR3 DNA sequence: TGTGCCACCAGCAGAAGCAGGGGCGGCACAGATACGCAGTATTTT.